The 2 T cell receptor beta chains in this list originate from one sample, sequenced in a study of T cells after yellow fever vaccination (dated by TCRdb to between 2018 and 2021). The treatment or condition tag for this specimen amounts to: live attenuated yellow fever vaccine strain. The method behind the library was 5' RACE. TCRdb lists the instrument as Illumina HiSeq 2500. The raw public reads went through TCRdb reprocessing: fastp at Q25, MiXCR clone calling, in-frame beta chains kept. Here each entry gathers all rows of one CDR3 protein and keeps the most common genes and DNA. Within this sample are more than 20,000 distinct CDR3 sequences, with 5.5% of them counted one time only. 12% of the sample is in the top ten clones. This specimen was PBMCs, either bulk or a sorted T-cell subset (CD4+, CD8+, memory, or dextramer-sorted; not recorded which), taken 15 days after the yellow fever booster vaccination. Every receptor here comes from a man aged 25-45 years who received the YFV17D yellow fever vaccine.

This clonotype was recorded at least ten times. This chain joins TRBV5-5 and TRBJ2-3; 10 positions agree with TRBD1. Germline V gene data show CDR1 as SGHKS and CDR2 as YYEKEE (reference sequence). The CDR3 has 15 amino acids. With 0 bases clipped from V and 4 bases from J, the junction kept 2 bases outside the gene matches. CDR3 in amino acids: CASSLDGTGADTQYF. CDR3 bases: TGTGCCAGCAGCTTGGATGGGACAGGGGCAGATACGCAGTATTTT.

This clonotype has ten or more counts. The chain has TRBV7-2 and TRBJ2-7; 9 bases fit TRBD2. Trimming at V came to 5 bases and at J to 6 bases, leaving 8 bases not matched to a gene. The CDR3 covers 14 residues. From germline, CDR1 is SGHTA and CDR2 FQGNSA. CDR3: CASSLSGRPGEQYF. Here the CDR3 DNA reads TGTGCCAGCAGCCTCAGCGGGAGGCCGGGCGAGCAGTACTTC.